The 13 T cell receptor beta chains reported below all come from one sample, sequenced in a study of blood T cell repertoires in COVID-19. The protocol was immunoSEQ multiplex PCR, while the TCRdb copy is restricted to in-frame clones and leaves out a portion. The sample consists of roughly 200,000 clones, about 85% of them appearing once. Sequencing input: peripheral blood. The source of these receptors is a young woman who had recovered from COVID-19.

V gene TRBV18 combines with J gene TRBJ2-1; TRBD1 might be the D (5 bases). The CDR3 has 18 amino acids. V dropped 4 bases and J dropped 3 bases, with 22 bases sitting between them. Germline lookup yields CDR1 KGHSH and CDR2 LQKENI. The CDR3 DNA is TGTGCCAGCTCACTCCGGGCCCCCCCAGGGCTTGGCTACAATGAGCAGTTCTTC. Encoded protein: CASSLRAPPGLGYNEQFF.

The chain is built from TRBV20-1 and TRBJ2-7, with 7 positions matching TRBD2. With 7 bases clipped from V and 5 bases from J, the junction kept 5 bases outside the gene matches. CDR3 length equals 11 residues. Germline V gene lookup returns CDR1 DFQATT and CDR2 SNEGSKA (reference sequence). The CDR3 DNA reads TGCAGTGTCGCGGGAGCCCACGAGCAGTACTTC. Its protein product is CSVAGAHEQYF.

The chain joins TRBV15 to TRBJ2-2; 7 bases are shared with TRBD1. The CDR3 has 14 residues. V was clipped by 7 bases and J by 4 bases; unmatched bases: 6. Germline V gene lookup returns CDR1 LNHNV and CDR2 YYDKDF (reference sequence). CDR3 in DNA: TGTGCCACCACCCCAGGGGGAATCACCGGGGAGCTGTTTTTT. Translation: CATTPGGITGELFF.

This rearrangement joins TRBV5-1 to TRBJ2-7, with a weak D call TRBD1 (6 bases). CDR1 and CDR2 from the germline V gene are SGHRS and YFSETQ. V was trimmed by 1 base and J by 0 bases, leaving 8 bases between them. This CDR3 is 14 amino acids long. The CDR3 DNA sequence: TGCGCCAGCAGCTTGCGGGACAACTCCTACGAGCAGTACTTC. This codes for CASSLRDNSYEQYF.

The chain has TRBV19 and TRBJ1-5; tentatively, D is TRBD1 (5 bases). Germline V gives CDR1 LNHDA, CDR2 SQIVND (reference sequence). The CDR3 runs to 13 residues. The V and J ends lost 10 bases and 1 base respectively, with 11 bases between them. Here the CDR3 DNA reads TGTGCCACGGGACTTTTCAGCAATCAGCCCCAGCATTTT. Amino acids: CATGLFSNQPQHF.

This clone appeared a few times. CDR3 sequence reads: CASSVAPGGVSEQYF. CDR3 DNA: TGTGCCAGCAGCGTAGCCCCAGGAGGGGTGAGCGAGCAGTACTTC. The rearrangement uses TRBV9 and TRBJ2-7, with D possibly being TRBD2 (6 bases). The V and J ends lost 0 bases and 6 bases respectively, with 16 bases between them. CDR1 and CDR2 (germline): SGDLS, YYNGEE. This CDR3 comprises 15 residues.

The V call is TRBV9, the J call TRBJ2-2, with 8 bases aligning to TRBD2. The V gene's germline CDR1 is SGDLS and CDR2 YYNGEE. The CDR3 sequence is 17 residues long. The junction had 9 bases not matched to a gene; V was cut back by 1 base and J by 4 bases. Here the CDR3 DNA reads TGTGCCAGCAGCGTACTCAGTACTAGCGGTCCCACCGGGGAGCTGTTTTTT. The encoded protein is CASSVLSTSGPTGELFF.

This clone was counted a few times. V gene TRBV7-9 combines with J gene TRBJ2-2; D perhaps matches TRBD1 (5 bases). Trimming cost V 5 bases and J 5 bases, with 9 bases left between them. CDR1 SEHNR and CDR2 FQNEAQ come from the germline V gene (reference sequence). The CDR3 length is 13 residues. The CDR3 protein is CASSDQGTGELFF. The CDR3 coding sequence is TGTGCCAGCAGCGATCAGGGAACCGGGGAGCTGTTTTTT.

V gene TRBV11-3 combines with J gene TRBJ1-6; 11 positions agree with TRBD1. The CDR3 sequence is 14 residues long. Trimming cost V 4 bases and J 9 bases; bases outside gene matches: 2. CDR1 is SGHNT and CDR2 is YENEEA in the germline V gene. The CDR3 DNA sequence: TGTGCCAGCAGCTCCGGGACAGGGGGTTCACCCCTCCACTTT. This translates into CASSSGTGGSPLHF.

This chain connects TRBV2 to TRBJ2-1, with a tentative D call TRBD1 (5 bases). Germline V gene lookup returns CDR1 SNHLY and CDR2 FYNNEI. With 8 bases removed from V and 0 bases from J, the gap between germline ends came to 11 bases. CDR3 length equals 14 residues. The CDR3 loop is CASQGDSSYNEQFF. In DNA form, the CDR3 reads TGTGCCAGCCAGGGCGACAGCTCCTACAATGAGCAGTTCTTC. Looking up the rest from reference TRBV2 and TRBJ2-1 gives the full variable domain: EPEVTQTPSHQVTQMGQEVILRCVPISNHLYFYWYRQILGQKVEFLVSFYNNEISEKSEIFDDQFSVERPDGSNFTLKIRSTKLEDSAMYFCASQGDSSYNEQFFGPGTRLTVL.

The chain combines TRBV3-1 (or the pseudogene TRBV3-2) with TRBJ2-1; 13 nucleotides match TRBD2. The CDR3 totals 14 residues. Germline lookup yields CDR1 LGHDT and CDR2 YNNKEL (reference sequence). The V gene end was trimmed by 8 bases and the J gene end by 6 bases; junction bases not matched to a gene: 4. CDR3 sequence reads: CASRWTSGSNEQFF. CDR3 bases: TGTGCCAGCCGCTGGACTAGCGGGAGCAATGAGCAGTTCTTC.

CDR3 sequence reads: CASSPITGTLGYTF. The DNA for the CDR3 is TGTGCCAGCAGCCCAATTACAGGGACGTTAGGCTACACCTTC. V usage is TRBV7-2 and J usage is TRBJ1-2; possibly TRBD1 for D (6 bases). This CDR3 has 14 amino acids. Germline values: CDR1 SGHTA, CDR2 FQGNSA. Trimming took 5 bases from V and 8 from J, leaving 18 bases between them.

The chain recombines TRBV6-6 with TRBJ2-1; 12 bases map to TRBD2. Germline CDR1 and CDR2: MNHNY and SVGAGI (reference sequence). This CDR3 contains 17 residues. J lost 4 bases, V lost 5 bases, and 9 bases had no gene match. Here the CDR3 reads CASSRRPGLAGYNEQFF. In nucleotides, the CDR3 is TGTGCCAGCAGTCGCCGCCCGGGACTAGCGGGTTACAATGAGCAGTTCTTC.